The 6 T cell receptor beta chains given below trace back to one sample, sequenced in a study of T cell responses to AZD1222 COVID-19 vaccine (dated by TCRdb to the early 2020s). The time point label, as the study defines it: about 28 days (+/-7) after the second vaccine dose. The library relied on the immunoSEQ multiplex PCR assay. The table was pulled from immuneACCESS by TCRdb, which kept in-frame rearrangements only. Such tables lose some clones; where checked, under half of the loss comes from unresolved V genes, and the rest has no known cause. Present in this sample are about 140,000 clones, 80% to 95% of which were seen just once. Roughly 1.2% of the sample comes from the top ten. Sequences were derived from peripheral blood, sampled 28 days after the second AZD1222 dose. Receptor source: an adult who received the AZD1222 COVID-19 vaccine.

J is TRBJ2-5 and V is TRBV5-1, with D possibly matching TRBD1 (6 bases). CDR1 is SGHRS and CDR2 is YFSETQ in the germline V gene. Trimming pared 4 bases from V and 2 bases from J, leaving 15 bases between. This CDR3 is built from 15 residues. The CDR3, as DNA: TGCGCCAGCAGCATGGGTTGGGGGCTTCAAGAGACCCAGTACTTC. This sequence encodes CASSMGWGLQETQYF.

The chain joins TRBV28 to TRBJ1-5; 8 bases are shared with TRBD1. V lost 5 bases, J lost 3 bases, and 6 bases stayed unmatched. Germline lookup yields CDR1 MDHEN and CDR2 SYDVKM. This CDR3 is 15 amino acids long. The CDR3 bases are TGTGCCAGCAGTCTGACAGGGGCCCCCAATCAGCCCCAGCATTTT. Amino acid sequence: CASSLTGAPNQPQHF.

The CDR3 DNA reads as TGTGCCAGCCTTGGGACAGCCGGAAGAATTTTCTTC. Residues: CASLGTAGRIFF. The chain is built from TRBV28 and TRBJ2-1; 7 bases are a match to TRBD1. In germline, CDR1 is MDHEN, CDR2 SYDVKM. The length of the CDR3 is 12 residues. The J segment lost 16 bases and the V segment lost 8 bases, leaving 14 bases of the junction unmatched.

This chain joins TRBV5-4 and TRBJ2-3; possible D gene TRBD2, 6 bases. From germline, CDR1 is SGHNT and CDR2 YYREEE (reference sequence). This CDR3 region has 15 residues. V was clipped by 0 bases and J by 1 base, with 9 bases between them. The CDR3: CASSLGGDGTDTQYF. The CDR3 DNA reads as TGTGCCAGCAGCTTGGGGGGGGACGGCACAGATACGCAGTATTTT.

The rearrangement uses TRBV7-9 and TRBJ1-2; D remains unclear. CDR1 and CDR2 from the germline V gene are SEHNR and FQNEAQ (reference sequence). CDR3 size: 13 residues. The V and J ends lost 5 bases and 8 bases respectively, with 15 bases between them. This CDR3 is CASSQDRWEGYTF. CDR3 DNA: TGTGCCAGCAGCCAGGACCGTTGGGAGGGCTACACCTTC. Based on the CDR3 plus reference TRBV7-9 and TRBJ1-2, the full variable domain is DTGVSQNPRHKITKRGQNVTFRCDPISEHNRLYWYRQTLGQGPEFLTYFQNEAQLEKSRLLSDRFSAERPKGSFSTLEIQRTEQGDSAMYLCASSQDRWEGYTFGSGTRLTVV.

V and J are TRBV23-1 and TRBJ2-7; a weak D match, TRBD2 (6 bases). TRBV23-1 belongs to the ORF category, with a function that is uncertain. V was trimmed by 9 bases and J by 5 bases, leaving 23 bases between them. This CDR3 has 15 residues. CDR3 sequence reads: CARYAGEDKEDEQYF. CDR3 nucleotides: TGCGCCAGATATGCCGGGGAGGATAAAGAGGACGAGCAGTACTTC.